The T cell receptor (beta chain) under discussion was sequenced for a study of T cells in Graves' hyperthyroidism and ophthalmopathy. Many counts were recorded for this clonotype. Antigen unknown. V lost 1 base to trimming and J lost 4 bases, with 7 bases between them. CDR1 and CDR2 (germline): SQVTM, ANQGSEA. The CDR3 has 13 amino acids. Study-level findings and limits: A model using 13 V-J features told ophthalmopathy apart from stable hyperthyroidism. Progression to ophthalmopathy was predicted a median of roughly 6.8 months early. Most thyroid-expanded clonotypes above 0.001 were also found in blood.

Amplification of TCR beta CDR3 regions was performed using RNA transcripts as template. TCR CDR3 regions were first amplified by RT-PCR with HTBI primers. TCRdb reanalysed the multiplex PCR reads using MiXCR and keeps one entry per CDR3 protein. Of 250,000 to 300,000 distinct CDR3 sequences in the sample, roughly 15% were seen once. The source of this sequence is a woman in her 30s with Graves' hyperthyroidism that later progressed to Graves' ophthalmopathy. The chain combines TRBV29-1 with TRBJ1-4; D is ambiguous. Material for sequencing was blood. CDR3 sequence (DNA): TGCAGCGTTGAAGGTCCAGATAATGAAAAACTGTTTTTT. As protein: CSVEGPDNEKLFF.